This is a list of T cell receptor beta chains from one sample in a study of T cell clonotyping in hematopoietic cell transplantation. Profiled with immunoSEQ multiplex PCR; TCRdb holds only in-frame clones, not every one. This sample carries 11,000 to 15,000 clones, approximately 90% of them seen once, and the ten largest clones take roughly 12%. Here the sequenced sample was PBMCs, taken 100 days after allogeneic stem cell transplant. The origin of the receptors is a male patient aged 50 to 59 who had an allogeneic stem cell transplant from an unrelated donor, so T cells may come from the graft donor. Some clones in this sample may be carry-over from other donors' samples. Both conserved end residues are part of each CDR3. D genes are given only for firm matches. The listing skips clone size in some rows; elsewhere it reads once, few, many or a size class.

clone_size d_call j_call v_call cdr3_nt cdr3_aa
NA NA TRBJ2-7 TRBV7-9 TGTGCCAGCAGTTACGACGGGAGTCACGAGCAGTACTTC CASSYDGSHEQYF
NA NA TRBJ1-1 TRBV28 TGTGCCAGCAGTTTCATCCGTGGGGTGAAGGCGAACACTGAAGCTTTCTTT CASSFIRGVKANTEAFF
NA NA TRBJ1-2 TRBV4-1 TGCGCCAGCAGCCTGGCCTCCAGACAGAGCTATGGCTACACCTTC CASSLASRQSYGYTF
once NA TRBJ1-6 TRBV7-8 TGTGCCAGCAGCCGATCAGGGCCTAATTCACCCCTCCACTTT CASSRSGPNSPLHF
NA NA TRBJ2-5 TRBV2 TGTGCCAGCAGTCCGGGAGAGACCCAGTACTTC CASSPGETQYF
medium-sized TRBD2 TRBJ2-1 TRBV19 TGTGCCAGTAGTATAGGGCGGACTAGCGGGGATACGGTCCCCTACAATGAGCAGTTCTTC CASSIGRTSGDTVPYNEQFF
NA TRBD1 TRBJ2-7 TRBV2 TGTGCCAGCAATCCGGGACAGTCGCCCTACGAGCAGTACTTC CASNPGQSPYEQYF
NA NA TRBJ2-2 TRBV11-3 TGTGCCAGCAGCTTAGATAGCCCCGGGGAGCTGTTTTTT CASSLDSPGELFF
NA NA TRBJ1-1 TRBV9 TGTGCCAGCAGCGGACAGGAATCGAACACTGAAGCTTTCTTT CASSGQESNTEAFF
NA NA TRBJ1-1 TRBV30 TGTGCCTGGAGACGCCTAATTACAGGATTTGAAGCTTTCTTT CAWRRLITGFEAFF
NA NA TRBJ1-5 TRBV4-1 TGCGCCAGCAGCCAAGAGTCGGATCAGCCCCAGCATTTT CASSQESDQPQHF
NA NA TRBJ2-1 TRBV5-4 TGTGCCAGCAGTTCCGGGATGTCCTACAATGAGCAGTTCTTC CASSSGMSYNEQFF
NA TRBD1 TRBJ2-1 TRBV7-2 TGTGCCAGCAGCTTACCCAGACGACAGGGCAATGAGCAGTTCTTC CASSLPRRQGNEQFF
NA TRBD2 TRBJ2-3 TRBV2 TGTGCCAGCATCCAAAGCGGGGGTACGCAGTATTTT CASIQSGGTQYF
NA NA TRBJ1-4 TRBV6-5 TGTGCCAGCAGTTGGACCGACACTAATGAAAATCTGTTTTTT CASSWTDTNENLFF
NA NA TRBJ2-5 TRBV7-6 TGTGCCAGCAGCTCCCAAGAGACCCAGTACTTC CASSSQETQYF
NA NA TRBJ1-2 TRBV5-1 TGCGCCAGCAGCTTGACAACTAACTATGGCTACACCTTC CASSLTTNYGYTF
NA NA TRBJ1-1 TRBV29-1 TGCAGCGTGGGGGTAGGCACTGAAGCTTTCTTT CSVGVGTEAFF
NA NA TRBJ2-5 TRBV10-1 TGCGCCAGGAAACAGGGGAGGGAGCAGTACTTC CARKQGREQYF
NA NA TRBJ2-1 TRBV6-1 TGTGCCAGCAGTGAACTCTACGGTTCCTACAATGAGCAGTTCTTC CASSELYGSYNEQFF
NA TRBD2 TRBJ2-1 TRBV6-5 TGTGCCAGCAAGCCGGGACTAGCGGGAGATGAGCAGTTCTTC CASKPGLAGDEQFF
NA NA TRBJ2-7 TRBV7-9 TGTGCCAGCAGCCCTCGAGGGTCCACCAACTACGAGCAGTACTTC CASSPRGSTNYEQYF
NA NA TRBJ1-3 TRBV7-6 TGTGCCAGCAGCAAAACGCAGGGATCTGGAAACACCATATATTTT CASSKTQGSGNTIYF
NA NA TRBJ1-6 TRBV6-5 TGTGCCAGCAGTTACCCCGGGAGTTCACCCCTCCACTTT CASSYPGSSPLHF
NA NA TRBJ1-4 TRBV7-3 TGTGCCAGCAGCCGTGGAAGCGGTGAAAAACTGTTTTTT CASSRGSGEKLFF
NA NA TRBJ2-1 TRBV5-6 TGTGCCAGCAGCCTGGGCGGGGACAATGAGCAGTTCTTC CASSLGGDNEQFF
NA TRBD2 TRBJ2-1 TRBV19 TGTGCCAGTAGCAAAACCGGGACTAGCGGGGGGGGCTGGAATGAGCAGTTCTTC CASSKTGTSGGGWNEQFF
NA NA TRBJ2-3 TRBV7-2 TGTGCCAGCAGCTTAGTAGCCTCCGGGGGTCGCACAGATACGCAGTATTTT CASSLVASGGRTDTQYF
NA TRBD1 TRBJ2-7 TRBV10-1 TGCGCCAGCAGGTCTTTACAGGGGGCTTATTACGAGCAGTACTTC CASRSLQGAYYEQYF
NA NA TRBJ1-2 TRBV25-1 TGTGCCAGCAGTGGAGGACGATATGGCTACACCTTC CASSGGRYGYTF
NA NA TRBJ2-1 TRBV15 TGTGCCACCAGCAGATTAGGGTCGAACAATGAGCAGTTCTTC CATSRLGSNNEQFF
NA TRBD1 TRBJ2-7 TRBV5-1 TGCGCCAGCGTATTACTCCCGGGACAGGGGTCCGAGCAGTACTTC CASVLLPGQGSEQYF
NA TRBD1 TRBJ2-5 TRBV29-1 TGCAGCGCTGGGACAGCACAAGATGCGACCCAGTACTTC CSAGTAQDATQYF
NA TRBD1 TRBJ2-3 TRBV7-8 TGTGCCAGCAGCCCCGGACAGGGTGTCGCAGATACGCAGTATTTT CASSPGQGVADTQYF
NA NA TRBJ2-2 TRBV29-1 TGCAGCGTTCGCCCACCTGGGGCTAACACCGGGGAGCTGTTTTTT CSVRPPGANTGELFF
NA TRBD1 TRBJ2-7 TRBV5-4 TGTGCCAGCAGCTGGGGGACAGGGGGTTTCGAGCAGTACTTC CASSWGTGGFEQYF
NA NA TRBJ1-4 TRBV4-3 TGCGCCAGCAGCCAGGGATTTGGCCATGAAAAACTGTTTTTT CASSQGFGHEKLFF
NA NA TRBJ1-4 TRBV30 TGTGCCTGGAGTGTTAGGAGTGAAAAACTGTTTTTT CAWSVRSEKLFF
NA NA TRBJ2-2 TRBV6-1 TGTGCCAGCAGTGAGTCGGAGGATGCCGGGGAGCTGTTTTTT CASSESEDAGELFF
NA NA TRBJ1-4 TRBV7-6 TGTGCCAGCAGCCTGGAGGGCAGCCCTAAGGAAAAACTGTTTTTT CASSLEGSPKEKLFF
few TRBD1 TRBJ1-4 TRBV10-3 TGTGCCATCAGTGGAGGGACAGTTGAGAATGAAAAACTGTTTTTT CAISGGTVENEKLFF
NA NA TRBJ2-1 TRBV10-3 TGTGCCATCAGTGAGTCGGGGGCCTACAATGAGCAGTTCTTC CAISESGAYNEQFF
NA NA TRBJ1-1 TRBV11-3 TGTGCCAGCAGCCCCGGTGGGTCCCTGAACACTGAAGCTTTCTTT CASSPGGSLNTEAFF
NA NA TRBJ2-1 TRBV28 TGTGCCAGCAGCCCCGTTCCAGGGAGGACCTACAATGAGCAGTTCTTC CASSPVPGRTYNEQFF
NA TRBD1 TRBJ1-3 TRBV5-8 TGTGCCAGCAGCTCAACTGGGCGGTGGGACAGGGAGGACGGAAACACCATATATTTT CASSSTGRWDREDGNTIYF
NA TRBD2 TRBJ2-2 TRBV9 TGTGCCAGCACCAGGACTAGCGGTCCCGCGAACACCGGGGAGCTGTTTTTT CASTRTSGPANTGELFF
NA TRBD2 TRBJ2-7 TRBV4-1 TGCGCCAGCAGCCAAGGTTTGTTACAGCGGGAGGCCCCGGGAGAGCAGTACTTC CASSQGLLQREAPGEQYF
NA TRBD2 TRBJ2-1 TRBV10-3 TGTGCCATCAGTCCACCCCTTGGGACTAGCGGGAGGGCCAATGAGCAGTTCTTC CAISPPLGTSGRANEQFF
NA NA TRBJ2-2 TRBV30 TGTGCCTGGAGTAGAGATCCGAACGGGGAGCTGTTTTTT CAWSRDPNGELFF
NA TRBD2 TRBJ2-3 TRBV2 TGTGCCAGCAGTGGACTAGCGGGGATCACAGATACGCAGTATTTT CASSGLAGITDTQYF
NA NA TRBJ1-5 TRBV6-1 TGTGCCAGCAGTGTCCAGGGTTGGGCCCAGCCCCAGCATTTT CASSVQGWAQPQHF
once TRBD2 TRBJ2-1 TRBV7-8 TGTGCCAGCAGCTTAGTGGTCCCTAGCGGGAGTAGTGAGCAGTTCTTC CASSLVVPSGSSEQFF
NA TRBD1 TRBJ2-4 TRBV28 TGTGCCAGCAGCACCTCCTTCGACAGGGAGAGAAACATTCAGTACTTC CASSTSFDRERNIQYF
NA NA TRBJ2-7 TRBV9 TGTGCCAGCTTCCGCAGGTCCCTGTACGAGCAGTACTTC CASFRRSLYEQYF
NA TRBD2 TRBJ2-6 TRBV19 TGTGCCATTCCCCCCGGGACTAGCGGGAGAGAAGCGTCTGGGGCCAACGTCCTGACTTTC CAIPPGTSGREASGANVLTF